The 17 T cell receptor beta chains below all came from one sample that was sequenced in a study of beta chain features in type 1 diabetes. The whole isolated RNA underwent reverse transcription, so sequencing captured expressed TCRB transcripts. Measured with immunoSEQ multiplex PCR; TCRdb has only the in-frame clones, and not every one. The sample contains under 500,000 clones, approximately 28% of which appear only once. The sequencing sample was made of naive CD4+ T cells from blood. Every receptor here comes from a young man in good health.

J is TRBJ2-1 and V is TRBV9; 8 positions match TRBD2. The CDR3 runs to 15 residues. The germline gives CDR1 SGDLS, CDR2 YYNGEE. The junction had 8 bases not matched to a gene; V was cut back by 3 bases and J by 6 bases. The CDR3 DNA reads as TGTGCCAGCAGCGGATCTCGCGGGGGGCTCAATGAGCAGTTCTTC. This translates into CASSGSRGGLNEQFF.

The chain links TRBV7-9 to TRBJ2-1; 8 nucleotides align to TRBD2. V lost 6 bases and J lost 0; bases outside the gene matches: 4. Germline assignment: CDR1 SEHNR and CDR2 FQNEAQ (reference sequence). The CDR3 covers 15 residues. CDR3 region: CASRRLAGSYNEQFF. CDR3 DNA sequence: TGTGCCAGCAGGCGTCTAGCGGGCTCCTACAATGAGCAGTTCTTC.

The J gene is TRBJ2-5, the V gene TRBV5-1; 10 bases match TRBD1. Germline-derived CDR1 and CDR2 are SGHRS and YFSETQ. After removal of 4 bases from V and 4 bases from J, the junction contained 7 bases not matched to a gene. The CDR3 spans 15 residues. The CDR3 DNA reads TGCGCCAGCAGCAACGGGGACAGGGGCCCAGAGACCCAGTACTTC. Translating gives CASSNGDRGPETQYF.

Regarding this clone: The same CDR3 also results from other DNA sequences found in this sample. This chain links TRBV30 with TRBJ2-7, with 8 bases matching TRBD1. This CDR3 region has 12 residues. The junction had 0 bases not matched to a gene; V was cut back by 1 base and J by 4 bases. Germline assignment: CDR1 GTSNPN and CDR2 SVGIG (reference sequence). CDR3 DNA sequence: TGTGCCTGGAGTGGACAGGGGTACGAGCAGTACTTC. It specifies CAWSGQGYEQYF.

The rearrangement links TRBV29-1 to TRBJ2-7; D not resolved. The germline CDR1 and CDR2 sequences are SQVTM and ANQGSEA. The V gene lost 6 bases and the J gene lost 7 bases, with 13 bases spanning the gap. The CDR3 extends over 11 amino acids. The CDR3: CSVRLRSEQYF. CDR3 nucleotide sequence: TGCAGCGTCCGCCTGAGGTCGGAGCAGTACTTC.

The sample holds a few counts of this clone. CDR3 nucleotide sequence: TGTGCCAGCCAAAGGACAGTCGAAGAGACCCAGTACTTC. Amino acids: CASQRTVEETQYF. V and J are TRBV5-6 and TRBJ2-5; D possibly corresponds to TRBD1 (6 bases). Trimming cost V 7 bases and J 3 bases, with 13 bases left between them. This CDR3 comprises 13 residues. Germline lookup yields CDR1 SGHDT and CDR2 YYEEEE.

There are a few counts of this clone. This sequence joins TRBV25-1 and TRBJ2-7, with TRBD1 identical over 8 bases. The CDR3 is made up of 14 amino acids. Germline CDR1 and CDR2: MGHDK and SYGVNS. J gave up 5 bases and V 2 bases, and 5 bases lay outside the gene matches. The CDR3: CASSEGDRGNEQYF. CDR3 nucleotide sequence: TGTGCCAGCAGTGAAGGTGACAGGGGCAACGAGCAGTACTTC.

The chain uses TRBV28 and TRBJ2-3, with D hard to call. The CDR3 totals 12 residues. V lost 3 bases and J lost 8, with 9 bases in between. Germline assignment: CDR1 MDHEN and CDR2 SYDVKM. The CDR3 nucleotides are TGTGCCAGCAGTTTGGGCTTCACTACGCAGTATTTT. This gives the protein CASSLGFTTQYF.

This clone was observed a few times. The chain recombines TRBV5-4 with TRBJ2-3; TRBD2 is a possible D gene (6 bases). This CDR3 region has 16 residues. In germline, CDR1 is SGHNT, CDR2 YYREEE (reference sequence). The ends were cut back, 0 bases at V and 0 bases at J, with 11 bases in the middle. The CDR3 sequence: CASSLVLAASTDTQYF. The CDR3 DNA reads TGTGCCAGCAGCTTGGTACTAGCCGCCAGCACAGATACGCAGTATTTT.

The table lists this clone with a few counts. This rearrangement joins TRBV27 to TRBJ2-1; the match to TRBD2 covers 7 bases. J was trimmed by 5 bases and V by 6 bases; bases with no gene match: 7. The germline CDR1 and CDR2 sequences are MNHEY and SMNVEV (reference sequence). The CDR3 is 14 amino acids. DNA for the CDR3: TGTGCCAGCAGCCGGGACTATCCGAACAATGAGCAGTTCTTC. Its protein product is CASSRDYPNNEQFF.

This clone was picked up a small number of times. The CDR3 DNA sequence: TGTGCCAGCAGCTTAGGGGCGGGAGCTGGGGAAGAGACCCAGTACTTC. It codes for CASSLGAGAGEETQYF. The V gene is TRBV7-2, the J gene TRBJ2-5; 7 positions match TRBD2. Germline V gene sequence: CDR1 SGHTA, CDR2 FQGNSA. The CDR3 length is 16 residues. V lost 1 base and J lost 3; bases outside the gene matches: 8.

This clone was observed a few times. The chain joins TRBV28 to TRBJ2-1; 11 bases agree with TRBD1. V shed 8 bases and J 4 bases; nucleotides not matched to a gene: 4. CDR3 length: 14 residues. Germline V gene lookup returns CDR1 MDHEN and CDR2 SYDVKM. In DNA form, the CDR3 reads TGTGCCAGCGAAGGGGACAGGGGGTACAATGAGCAGTTCTTC. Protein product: CASEGDRGYNEQFF. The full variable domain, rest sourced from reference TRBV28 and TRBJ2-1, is DVKVTQSSRYLVKRTGEKVFLECVQDMDHENMFWYRQDPGLGLRLIYFSYDVKMKEKGDIPEGYSVSREKKERFSLILESASTNQTSMYLCASEGDRGYNEQFFGPGTRLTVL.

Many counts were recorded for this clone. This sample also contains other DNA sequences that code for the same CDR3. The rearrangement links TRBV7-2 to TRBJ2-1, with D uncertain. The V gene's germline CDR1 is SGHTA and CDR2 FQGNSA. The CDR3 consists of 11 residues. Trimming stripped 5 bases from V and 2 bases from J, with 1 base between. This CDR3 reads CASSPYNEQFF. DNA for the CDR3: TGTGCCAGCAGCCCCTACAATGAGCAGTTCTTC.

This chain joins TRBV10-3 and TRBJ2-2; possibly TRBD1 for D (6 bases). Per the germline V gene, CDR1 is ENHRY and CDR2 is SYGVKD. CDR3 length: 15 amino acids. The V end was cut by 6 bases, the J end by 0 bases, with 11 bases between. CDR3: CAISGTRANTGELFF. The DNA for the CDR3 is TGTGCCATCAGCGGGACACGCGCGAACACCGGGGAGCTGTTTTTT.

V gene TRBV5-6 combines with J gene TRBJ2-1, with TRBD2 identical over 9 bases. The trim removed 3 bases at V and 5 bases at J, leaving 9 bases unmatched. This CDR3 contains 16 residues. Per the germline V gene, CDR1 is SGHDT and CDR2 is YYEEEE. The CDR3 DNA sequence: TGTGCCAGCAGCTGGGTTAGCGGGAGTGCGGACAATGAGCAGTTCTTC. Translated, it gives CASSWVSGSADNEQFF.

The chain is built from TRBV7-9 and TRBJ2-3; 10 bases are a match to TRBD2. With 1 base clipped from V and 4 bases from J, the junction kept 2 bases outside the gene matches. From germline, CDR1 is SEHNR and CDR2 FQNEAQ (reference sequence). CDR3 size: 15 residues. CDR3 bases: TGTGCCAGCAGCTTAGACCTAGCGGGAGCAGATACGCAGTATTTT. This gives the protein CASSLDLAGADTQYF.

DNA for the CDR3: TGTGCCATCAGTGAGATCCGTGGGGAAAACATTCAGTACTTC. Residues: CAISEIRGENIQYF. The V call is TRBV10-3, the J call TRBJ2-4; unclear D gene. Per germline, CDR1 ENHRY and CDR2 SYGVKD. The V gene lost 2 bases and the J gene lost 5 bases, with 10 bases spanning the gap. The CDR3 totals 14 residues.